This is a list of T cell receptor beta chains from one sample in a study of T-cell memory formation after mild COVID-19. From the 5' RACE reads, TCRdb called clonotypes with MiXCR, one entry per CDR3 protein. The sample consists of 15,000 to 20,000 distinct CDR3 sequences, approximately 23% of them appearing once. The source material was PBMCs or a T cell subset sorted from them (not recorded which). Every receptor here comes from a man younger than 30 who had mild COVID-19 (a few samples of this study predate the infection). Cell type and time point are not known. Both conserved end residues are part of each CDR3. D genes are given only for firm matches. Clone size is given for some rows only: seen once, a few or many times, or a class if the clone is expanded.

TRBJ2-7	NA	NA	TRBV11-1	CASSDRDMNYEQYF	TGTGCCAGCAGCGACCGGGACATGAACTACGAGCAGTACTTC
TRBJ1-5	many	NA	TRBV6-5	CASSYSILQQPQHF	TGTGCCAGCAGTTACTCGATTTTACAACAGCCCCAGCATTTT
TRBJ1-5	few	NA	TRBV6-5	CASRPDGYSNQPQHF	TGTGCCAGCAGACCGGACGGCTATAGCAATCAGCCCCAGCATTTT
TRBJ2-3	many	TRBD2	TRBV5-1	CASSLGLAPDTQYF	TGCGCCAGCAGCTTGGGACTAGCCCCAGATACGCAGTATTTT
TRBJ1-2	NA	NA	TRBV9	CASSVGGDGYTF	TGTGCCAGCAGCGTAGGAGGGGATGGCTACACCTTC
TRBJ2-7	many	TRBD1	TRBV5-4	CASSKGTGKYEQYF	TGTGCCAGCAGCAAAGGGACAGGGAAATACGAGCAGTACTTC
TRBJ1-2	NA	NA	TRBV7-8	CASSHRAGGEGYTF	TGTGCCAGCAGCCATCGGGCGGGGGGCGAAGGCTACACCTTC
TRBJ1-1	few	NA	TRBV12-3/TRBV12-4	CASSFGAEAFF	TGTGCCAGCAGTTTTGGGGCAGAAGCTTTCTTT
TRBJ2-5	once	TRBD2	TRBV6-5	CASSPLAGGLQETQYF	TGTGCCAGCAGCCCCCTAGCGGGGGGTCTACAAGAGACCCAGTACTTC
TRBJ2-3	many	NA	TRBV6-5	CASSYRSTDTQYF	TGTGCCAGCAGTTACAGGAGCACAGATACGCAGTATTTT
TRBJ2-5	few	TRBD2	TRBV4-3	CASSQAPWRGGHQETQYF	TGCGCCAGCAGCCAAGCTCCTTGGCGGGGGGGCCACCAAGAGACCCAGTACTTC
TRBJ1-6	many	NA	TRBV7-8	CASSTTTRDSTYNSPLHF	TGTGCCAGCAGCACAACTACCCGGGACTCCACCTATAATTCACCCCTCCACTTT
TRBJ2-2	many	NA	TRBV7-6	CASSHPIPKITPNTGELFF	TGTGCCAGCAGCCATCCTATCCCTAAAATAACTCCGAACACCGGGGAGCTGTTTTTT
TRBJ1-4	many	NA	TRBV12-3/TRBV12-4	CASRGSGPTNEKLFF	TGTGCCAGCAGGGGCTCGGGCCCAACTAATGAAAAACTGTTTTTT
TRBJ2-3	many	NA	TRBV11-2	CASSPTPLSTDTQYF	TGTGCCAGCAGCCCGACACCTCTAAGCACAGATACGCAGTATTTT
TRBJ1-1	NA	NA	TRBV6-2/TRBV6-3	CASSYPRAPGARNTEAFF	TGTGCCAGCAGTTACCCAAGGGCCCCAGGGGCGCGGAACACTGAAGCTTTCTTT
TRBJ1-1	many	NA	TRBV4-3	CASSPYRLWDTEAFF	TGCGCCAGCAGCCCCTATAGGTTGTGGGACACTGAAGCTTTCTTT
TRBJ2-2	many	NA	TRBV2	CASRDSANTGELFF	TGTGCCAGCAGGGACAGCGCGAACACCGGGGAGCTGTTTTTT
TRBJ2-1	many	NA	TRBV7-9	CASNGLGNEQFF	TGTGCCAGCAACGGGTTGGGCAATGAGCAGTTCTTC
TRBJ1-2	many	NA	TRBV7-8	CASSLAAGTYPGYTF	TGTGCCAGCAGCTTAGCGGCAGGCACGTATCCTGGCTACACCTTC
TRBJ2-1	NA	NA	TRBV20-1	CSATDFTYNEQFF	TGCAGTGCTACGGACTTCACTTACAATGAGCAGTTCTTC
TRBJ2-1	NA	NA	TRBV10-2	CASSETASEQFF	TGCGCCAGCAGTGAGACGGCTTCCGAGCAGTTCTTC
TRBJ1-5	many	NA	TRBV7-9	CASSLGGWQPQPQHF	TGTGCCAGCAGCTTAGGTGGGTGGCAGCCTCAGCCCCAGCATTTT
TRBJ1-6	many	TRBD1	TRBV9	CASSSRDRLNSPLHF	TGTGCCAGCAGCTCCCGGGACAGGTTAAATTCACCCCTCCACTTT
TRBJ2-3	NA	NA	TRBV11-2	CASSSPGTKGDTQYF	TGTGCCAGCAGCTCACCGGGGACCAAGGGAGATACGCAGTATTTT
TRBJ2-1	many	NA	TRBV19	CASSIGTANEQFF	TGTGCCAGTAGTATCGGGACTGCCAATGAGCAGTTCTTC
TRBJ1-5	NA	NA	TRBV28	CASSLRGAGQPQHF	TGTGCCAGCAGTTTACGGGGGGCGGGTCAGCCCCAGCATTTT
TRBJ1-4	many	TRBD1	TRBV11-2	CASSLQGGGPTNEKLFF	TGTGCCAGCAGCTTGCAGGGGGGTGGACCAACTAATGAAAAACTGTTTTTT
TRBJ1-2	NA	NA	TRBV10-2	CASSETYTHTSYGYTF	TGCGCCAGCAGTGAGACCTACACACACACCTCATATGGCTACACCTTC
TRBJ1-6	many	TRBD1	TRBV12-3/TRBV12-4	CASSLYRGDNSPLHF	TGTGCCAGCAGTTTATACAGGGGCGATAATTCACCCCTCCACTTT